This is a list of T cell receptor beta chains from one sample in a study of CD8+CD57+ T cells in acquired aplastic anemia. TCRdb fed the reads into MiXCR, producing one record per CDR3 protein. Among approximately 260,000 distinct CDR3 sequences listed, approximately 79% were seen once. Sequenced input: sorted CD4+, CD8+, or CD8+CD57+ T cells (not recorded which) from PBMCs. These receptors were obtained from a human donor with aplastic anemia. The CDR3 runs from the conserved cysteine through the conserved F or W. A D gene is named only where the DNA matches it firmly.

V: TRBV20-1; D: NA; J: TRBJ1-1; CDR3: CSASDRLNTEAFF
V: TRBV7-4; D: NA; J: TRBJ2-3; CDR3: CASSVLGGLAQAPYF
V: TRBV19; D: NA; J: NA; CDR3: CASSMAWGHQPQHF
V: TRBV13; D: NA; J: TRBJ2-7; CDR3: CASSPLEPLLYEQYF
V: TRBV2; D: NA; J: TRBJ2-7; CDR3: CASGDGQPETQNFGPRYF
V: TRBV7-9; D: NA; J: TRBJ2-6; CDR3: CASSSADTQDFDALTF
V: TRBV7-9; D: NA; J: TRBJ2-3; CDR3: CASGSGHLDTQYF
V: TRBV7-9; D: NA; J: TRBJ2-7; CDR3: CASSRAGGYGYEQYF
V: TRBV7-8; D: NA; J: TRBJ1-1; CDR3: CASSLDRRPDTQAFF
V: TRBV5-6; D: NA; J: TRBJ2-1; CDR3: CASSLERELYNEQFF
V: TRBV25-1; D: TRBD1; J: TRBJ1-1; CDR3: CASSALGHRGGTEAFF
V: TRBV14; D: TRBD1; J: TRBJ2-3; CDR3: CASSQGQGVREQF
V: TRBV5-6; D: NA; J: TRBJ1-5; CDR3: CASSYKRAQPQHF
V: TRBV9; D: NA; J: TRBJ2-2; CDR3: CASSLAQCATGELFF
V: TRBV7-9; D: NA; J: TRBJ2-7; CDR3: CASSLRAGYGYTFF
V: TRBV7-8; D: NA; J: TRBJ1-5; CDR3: CASSEVDRYDGPGF
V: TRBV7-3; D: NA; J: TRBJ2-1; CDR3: CASSSDGPAYNEQFF
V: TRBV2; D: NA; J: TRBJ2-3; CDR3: CASSEPRWGFFNEQFF
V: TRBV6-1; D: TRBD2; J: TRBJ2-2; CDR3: CASKIPGLAGVTGELFF
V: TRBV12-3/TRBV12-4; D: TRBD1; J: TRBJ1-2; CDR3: CASTSDRGWLGGYTF
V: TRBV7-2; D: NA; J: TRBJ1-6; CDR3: CASSLGGGPYTSYLHF
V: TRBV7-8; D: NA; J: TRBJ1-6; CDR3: CASSLERGPAPQHF
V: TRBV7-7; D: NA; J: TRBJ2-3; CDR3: CSRGVGGSALKYF
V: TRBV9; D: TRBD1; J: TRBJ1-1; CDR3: CASSKETGLFGITFF
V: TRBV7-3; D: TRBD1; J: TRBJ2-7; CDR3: CAGQGGSYEQYF
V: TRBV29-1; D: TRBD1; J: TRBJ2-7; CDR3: CSGQGETYEQYF
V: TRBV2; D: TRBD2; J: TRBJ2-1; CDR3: CASSEAVGLAANNEQFF
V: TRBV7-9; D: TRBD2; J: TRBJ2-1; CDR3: CASSPAGLPNEHF
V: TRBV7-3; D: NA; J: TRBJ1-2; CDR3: CASSREANAVEHCYTF
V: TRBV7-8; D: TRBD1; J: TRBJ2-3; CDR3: CASGLGGRPATYF
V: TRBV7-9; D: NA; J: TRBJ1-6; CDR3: CASSSNRSGGPDDF
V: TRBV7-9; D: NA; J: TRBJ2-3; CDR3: CASSLTAGRRNEQF
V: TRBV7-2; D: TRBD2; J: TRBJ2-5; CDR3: CASSTGGGQLGETQYF
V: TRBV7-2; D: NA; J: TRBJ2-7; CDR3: CASSLGRYSYEQYF
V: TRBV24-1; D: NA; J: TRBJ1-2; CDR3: CATSTPGDYGYTF
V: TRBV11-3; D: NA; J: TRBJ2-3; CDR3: CASSLELTVDTQYF
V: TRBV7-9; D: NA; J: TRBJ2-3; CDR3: CASSLAGGPGTQYF
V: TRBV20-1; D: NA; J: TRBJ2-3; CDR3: CSAQLDSLTDTQYF
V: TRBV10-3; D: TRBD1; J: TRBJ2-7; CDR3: CASRDRGQGGSYEQYF